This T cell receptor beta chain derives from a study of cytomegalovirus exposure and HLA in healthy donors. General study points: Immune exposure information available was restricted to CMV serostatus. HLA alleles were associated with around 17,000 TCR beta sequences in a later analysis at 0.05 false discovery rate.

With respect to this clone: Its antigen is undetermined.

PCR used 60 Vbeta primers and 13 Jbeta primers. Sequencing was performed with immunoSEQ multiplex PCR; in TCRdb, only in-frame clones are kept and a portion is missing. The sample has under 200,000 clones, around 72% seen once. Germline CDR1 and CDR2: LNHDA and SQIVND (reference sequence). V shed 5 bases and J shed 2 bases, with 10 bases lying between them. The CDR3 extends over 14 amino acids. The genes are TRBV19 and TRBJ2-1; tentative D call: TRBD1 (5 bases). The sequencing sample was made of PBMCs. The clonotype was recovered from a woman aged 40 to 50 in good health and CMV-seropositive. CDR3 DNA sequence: TGTGCCAGTAGTCCCACAGGTCCCTACAATGAGCAGTTCTTC. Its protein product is CASSPTGPYNEQFF.